Listed here are 12 T cell receptor beta chains from one sample, sequenced in a study of T-cell reconstitution after alpha-beta-depleted transplantation in children. A library of TCRbeta sequences, prepared with unique molecular identifiers, was generated. TCRdb independently ran MiXCR on the PCR reads; one entry per CDR3 protein. The sample lists 450,000 to 600,000 distinct CDR3 sequences, about 33% seen once, with 2% to 3% in the top ten. The sample was PBMCs from the stem cell graft donor, taken from the stem cell graft. Every receptor here comes from a human donor who donated a stem cell graft to a child with aplastic anemia.

This chain uses TRBV13 with TRBJ1-1; perhaps TRBD1 as D (5 bases). V was shortened by 5 bases and J by 2 bases, with 12 bases between the two germline ends. The CDR3 is made up of 14 amino acids. Germline V gene sequence: CDR1 PRHDT, CDR2 FYEKMQ (reference sequence). The CDR3 spells CASSETDRNTEAFF. CDR3 DNA: TGTGCCAGCAGCGAAACAGACAGAAACACTGAAGCTTTCTTT. The full variable domain, its missing parts supplied by reference TRBV13 and TRBJ1-1, is AAGVIQSPRHLIKEKRETATLKCYPIPRHDTVYWYQQGPGQDPQFLISFYEKMQSDKGSIPDRFSAQQFSDYHSELNMSSLELGDSALYFCASSETDRNTEAFFGQGTRLTVV.

The V call is TRBV6-2 or TRBV6-3, the J call TRBJ1-2; D gene unclear. The CDR3 has 13 amino acids. Germline CDR1 reads MNHEY; CDR2 reads SVGEGT. V was pared by 2 bases and J by 2 bases, with 6 bases between. The CDR3 is CASSYDGNYGYTF. CDR3 nucleotide sequence: TGTGCCAGCAGTTACGACGGGAACTATGGCTACACCTTC.

The J gene is TRBJ2-3, the V gene TRBV7-8, with TRBD2 matching over 14 bases. With V trimmed by 4 bases and J by 3 bases, 6 bases remained unmatched. This CDR3 comprises 17 residues. The germline V gene has CDR1 SGHVS and CDR2 FQNEAQ. The CDR3 DNA follows: TGTGCCAGCAGCTCCCTCGGGACTAGCGGGAGAACAGATACGCAGTATTTT. It encodes CASSSLGTSGRTDTQYF. The variable domain in full, completed from reference TRBV7-8 and TRBJ2-3, reads GAGVSQSPRYKVAKRGQDVALRCDPISGHVSLFWYQQALGQGPEFLTYFQNEAQLDKSGLPSDRFFAERPEGSVSTLKIQRTQQEDSAVYLCASSSLGTSGRTDTQYFGPGTRLTVL.

The chain combines TRBV6-1 with TRBJ2-5; 15 bases align to TRBD2. V lost 7 bases to trimming and J lost 5 bases; unmatched junction nucleotides: 5. The CDR3 spans 15 residues. Germline CDR1 MNHNS, CDR2 SASEGT. The CDR3 coding sequence is TGTGCCAGCAACCCAGGGACTAGCGGGGGGGAGACCCAGTACTTC. It yields the protein CASNPGTSGGETQYF.

This clonotype was counted between two and nine times. The chain combines TRBV7-2 with TRBJ2-1; 10 nucleotides align to TRBD2. The CDR3 runs to 15 residues. Germline CDR1 reads SGHTA; CDR2 reads FQGNSA. V lost 1 base and J lost 7; bases outside the gene matches: 4. CDR3 in DNA: TGTGCCAGCAGCTTAGGCACTAGCGGGAAGAATGAGCAGTTCTTC. Residues: CASSLGTSGKNEQFF.

The J gene is TRBJ1-1, the V gene TRBV10-1, with D hard to call. Germline-derived CDR1 and CDR2 are WNHNN and SYGVQD (reference sequence). The CDR3 extends over 13 amino acids. V lost 1 base and J lost 1, with 4 bases in between. Here the CDR3 reads CASSEWENTEAFF. CDR3 in DNA: TGCGCCAGCAGTGAGTGGGAGAACACTGAAGCTTTCTTT.

The sample holds a few counts of this clonotype. This chain uses TRBV24-1 with TRBJ2-5; 8 nucleotides match TRBD1. The CDR3 has 14 residues. After removal of 3 bases from V and 4 bases from J, the junction contained 3 bases not matched to a gene. Germline CDR1 reads KGHDR; CDR2 reads SFDVKD. CDR3 coding DNA: TGTGCCACCAGTGATCCTGACAGGGGAGAGACCCAGTACTTC. Translation: CATSDPDRGETQYF.

This clonotype was counted ten times or more. The V call is TRBV6-2 or TRBV6-3, the J call TRBJ2-1, with D tentatively TRBD2 (6 bases). Looked up from germline, CDR1 is MNHEY and CDR2 is SVGEGT. V lost 6 bases, J lost 0 bases, and 12 bases lay in between. The CDR3 contains 15 residues. The DNA for the CDR3 is TGTGCCAGCAGCCAGCTAGCGCTCTCCTACAATGAGCAGTTCTTC. Translating it yields CASSQLALSYNEQFF.

This clonotype was observed a single time. CDR3 sequence (DNA): TGTGCCAGCAGCTTATCGGGACAGGGGGAAAAACTGTTTTTT. Its protein product is CASSLSGQGEKLFF. The gene calls are TRBV13 and TRBJ1-4; TRBD1 matches at 10 bases. Germline V CDR1 and CDR2: PRHDT, FYEKMQ (reference sequence). CDR3 length equals 14 residues. With V trimmed by 2 bases and J by 8 bases, 2 bases remained unmatched.

This clonotype was observed a handful of times. This rearrangement joins TRBV29-1 to TRBJ2-1; TRBD2 is a possible D gene (5 bases). The V gene lost 5 bases and the J gene lost 8 bases, with 19 bases spanning the gap. CDR3 length: 14 amino acids. In germline, CDR1 is SQVTM, CDR2 ANQGSEA. DNA of the CDR3: TGCAGCGTTAGGGCGAGGGTAACCTTCGATGAGCAGTTCTTC. Translation: CSVRARVTFDEQFF.

There are a few counts of this clonotype. The chain carries TRBV24-1 and TRBJ2-1; maybe TRBD2 (5 bases). V gave up 6 bases and J gave up 0 bases, with 14 bases separating them. CDR1 KGHDR and CDR2 SFDVKD come from the germline V gene. The CDR3 runs 16 residues. Here the CDR3 DNA reads TGTGCCACCAGTCCGAAAGCGGTAAGCTCCTACAATGAGCAGTTCTTC. Its protein is CATSPKAVSSYNEQFF.

This clonotype was observed a few times. The chain is built from TRBV20-1 and TRBJ2-5; the D gene is possibly TRBD1 (5 bases). The V end was cut by 0 bases, the J end by 5 bases, with 22 bases between. CDR1 is DFQATT and CDR2 is SNEGSKA in the germline V gene (reference sequence). The CDR3 spans 17 residues. CDR3 bases: TGCAGTGCTAGAGATCGGCTAACGCTACGGAAGGGGGAGACCCAGTACTTC. It codes for CSARDRLTLRKGETQYF.